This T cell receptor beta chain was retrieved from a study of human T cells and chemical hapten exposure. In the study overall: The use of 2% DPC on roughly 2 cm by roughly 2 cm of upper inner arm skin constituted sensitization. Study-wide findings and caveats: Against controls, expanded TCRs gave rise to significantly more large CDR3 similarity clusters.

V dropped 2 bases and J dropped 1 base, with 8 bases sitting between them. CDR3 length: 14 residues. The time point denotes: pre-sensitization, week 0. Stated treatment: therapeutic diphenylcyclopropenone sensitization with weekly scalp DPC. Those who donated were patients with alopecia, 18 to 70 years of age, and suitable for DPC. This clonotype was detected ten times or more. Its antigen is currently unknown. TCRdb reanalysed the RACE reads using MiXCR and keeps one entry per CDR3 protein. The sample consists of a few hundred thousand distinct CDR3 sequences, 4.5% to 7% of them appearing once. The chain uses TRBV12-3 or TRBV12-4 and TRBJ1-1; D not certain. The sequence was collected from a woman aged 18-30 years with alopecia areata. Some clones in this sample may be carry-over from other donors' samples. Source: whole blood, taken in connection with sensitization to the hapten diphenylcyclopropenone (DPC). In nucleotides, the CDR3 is TGTGCCAGCAGTTTAATGGGAGGGAACACTGAAGCTTTCTTT. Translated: CASSLMGGNTEAFF.